This passage covers 5 T cell receptor beta chains from one sample sequenced in a study of post-analysis software for immune sequencing data. Study-wide results and caveats: Higher frequency in patients than in controls was seen for roughly five TRBV segments, with TRBV5-6, TRBV5-1 and TRBV20-1 among them.

The antigens of these receptors remain unknown. Unique molecular identifiers tagged the TCR beta cDNA libraries. TCRdb re-called the PCR reads with MiXCR, one entry per CDR3 protein. The sample gives over 700,000 distinct CDR3 sequences, 25% to 30% of which show up once; 0.56% is in the top ten. The source material was blood. These receptors were collected from a girl under 18 with multiple sclerosis.

The gene calls are TRBV7-9 and TRBJ1-1; weak D call: TRBD1 (6 bases). This CDR3 spans 16 amino acids. Deletions cut 5 bases from V and 3 bases from J, with 19 bases between. The germline V gene has CDR1 SEHNR and CDR2 FQNEAQ (reference sequence). In DNA, the CDR3 is TGTGCCAGCAGCCAACGTACAGGGCTAATTCACACTGAAGCTTTCTTT. Protein sequence: CASSQRTGLIHTEAFF.

This clonotype was detected once. V gene TRBV9 combines with J gene TRBJ1-1; TRBD1 might be the D (5 bases). The CDR3 is 13 residues long. The germline CDR1 and CDR2 sequences are SGDLS and YYNGEE. The germline V and J ends were trimmed by 2 bases and 5 bases, with 10 bases remaining between them. DNA of the CDR3: TGTGCCAGCAGCGTGTGGGGGGAGACTGAAGCTTTCTTT. This sequence encodes CASSVWGETEAFF.

Only a few counts were recorded for this clonotype. J is TRBJ2-7 and V is TRBV20-1; D is perhaps TRBD1 (6 bases). The CDR3 covers 15 residues. Trimming shortened V by 4 bases and J by 1 base, and 17 bases separated the two germline ends. The germline V gene has CDR1 DFQATT and CDR2 SNEGSKA (reference sequence). Here the CDR3 DNA reads TGCAGTGCTACCCGCCCGGTAGGGGGATCCTACGAGCAGTACTTC. This sequence encodes CSATRPVGGSYEQYF.

J is TRBJ2-3 and V is TRBV20-1, with D unresolved. V gave up 5 bases and J gave up 0 bases, with 9 bases separating them. The CDR3 contains 13 residues. CDR1 and CDR2 (germline): DFQATT, SNEGSKA (reference sequence). The CDR3 loop reads CSAPPISTDTQYF. DNA of the CDR3: TGCAGTGCTCCACCAATTAGCACAGATACGCAGTATTTT.

This clonotype was picked up a small number of times. This chain links TRBV20-1 with TRBJ1-2, with D unresolved. V was trimmed by 3 bases and J by 3 bases, leaving 8 bases between them. The CDR3 runs to 12 residues. Germline loops: CDR1 DFQATT, CDR2 SNEGSKA (reference sequence). The CDR3 region is CSASVADYGYTF. CDR3 nucleotide sequence: TGCAGTGCTAGCGTAGCAGACTATGGCTACACCTTC.